The entry below gives a single T cell receptor (beta chain) sequence along with its context. Its antigen is not identified. The data were obtained in a study of beta chain features in type 1 diabetes. Turning to the study itself: Examination spanned 100 million to 120 million sorted cells from all samples.

Whole-study findings and limits: VDJ junctions sequenced from type 1 diabetes patients showed fewer insertions and more deletions. Resolution of whether HLA type affects TCRB rearrangement was not achieved here.

TCRB transcripts that were expressed got sequenced, as all of the isolated RNA had been reverse transcribed. Using immunoSEQ multiplex PCR, the repertoire was profiled, and TCRdb retains in-frame clones only, with some absent. The sample carries about 360,000 clones, 10% to 15% recorded once. The length of the CDR3 is 13 residues. V gave up 6 bases and J gave up 2 bases, with 10 bases separating them. CDR1 is MNHEY and CDR2 is SVGAGI in the germline V gene. The sequenced sample was naive CD4+ T cells from blood. This chain joins TRBV6-5 and TRBJ1-1; no definite D call. The source is a man between 18 and 29 years old in good health. CDR3 loop: CASSASTNTEAFF. The CDR3 DNA is TGTGCCAGCAGCGCCTCAACTAACACTGAAGCTTTCTTT.